This entry lists 24 T cell receptor beta chains sequenced from one sample in a study of cytomegalovirus exposure and HLA in healthy donors. Primers: 60 Vbeta forward and 13 Jbeta reverse. Sequenced by immunoSEQ multiplex PCR; TCRdb stores in-frame clones only, minus some. Among 90,000 to 150,000 clones, over 60% were seen once, and the ten largest hold roughly 3.3%. Sequenced material: PBMCs. Receptors originate from a woman in her twenties or thirties in good health and CMV-seropositive.

The chain joins TRBV28 to TRBJ2-5; weak D call: TRBD2 (6 bases). Trimming cost V 8 bases and J 4 bases, with 14 bases left between them. The length of the CDR3 is 13 residues. The V gene's germline CDR1 is MDHEN and CDR2 SYDVKM. In DNA form, the CDR3 reads TGTGCCAGCGCAGCCGGGGGTTCAGAGACCCAGTACTTC. It translates to CASAAGGSETQYF. Drawing the rest from reference TRBV28 and TRBJ2-5, the complete variable domain is DVKVTQSSRYLVKRTGEKVFLECVQDMDHENMFWYRQDPGLGLRLIYFSYDVKMKEKGDIPEGYSVSREKKERFSLILESASTNQTSMYLCASAAGGSETQYFGPGTRLLVL.

The rearrangement links TRBV4-3 to TRBJ1-2; perhaps TRBD1 as D (5 bases). There are 14 residues in the CDR3. Trimming removed 4 bases at V and 3 bases at J, with 12 bases between. Germline lookup yields CDR1 LGHNA and CDR2 YSLEER. In nucleotides, the CDR3 is TGCGCCAGCAGCCTGGCGGGGCAGCACTATGGCTACACCTTC. It encodes CASSLAGQHYGYTF.

This clone showed up just once. The rearrangement links TRBV9 to TRBJ2-7; 7 bases match TRBD2. J lost 5 bases, V lost 0 bases, and 5 bases had no gene match. The CDR3 is 14 amino acids. Germline lookup yields CDR1 SGDLS and CDR2 YYNGEE. In nucleotides, the CDR3 is TGTGCCAGCAGCGTAGGGACTAGACCTGACGAGCAGTACTTC. This codes for CASSVGTRPDEQYF.

The chain employs TRBV4-3 and TRBJ2-5, with 7 bases fitting TRBD2. The germline V gene encodes CDR1 LGHNA and CDR2 YSLEER. CDR3 length: 14 amino acids. V lost 0 bases and J lost 11; bases outside the gene matches: 9. CDR3 nucleotide sequence: TGCGCCAGCAGCCAAGAGGTGGGCTGGCGGGAGCAGTACTTC. Protein: CASSQEVGWREQYF.

The rearrangement links TRBV2 to TRBJ1-3; D is perhaps TRBD1 (6 bases). The V end was cut by 8 bases, the J end by 0 bases, with 8 bases between. Germline assignment: CDR1 SNHLY and CDR2 FYNNEI. CDR3 length equals 13 residues. The CDR3 loop reads CASLDSSGNTIYF. The CDR3 nucleotides are TGTGCCAGCTTGGACAGCTCTGGAAACACCATATATTTT.

The gene calls are TRBV6-1 and TRBJ2-6; a weak D match, TRBD1 (6 bases). CDR3 length: 22 amino acids. The V gene lost 0 bases and the J gene lost 0 bases, with 24 bases spanning the gap. Per the germline V gene, CDR1 is MNHNS and CDR2 is SASEGT. The CDR3 loop reads CASSEAERLRRQGPSGANVLTF. The CDR3 DNA reads TGTGCCAGCAGTGAAGCAGAACGGTTGCGTCGGCAGGGGCCCTCTGGGGCCAACGTCCTGACTTTC.

The rearrangement uses TRBV5-1 and TRBJ1-2, with D possibly being TRBD1 (5 bases). V was clipped by 4 bases and J by 6 bases, with 16 bases between them. Germline V gene lookup returns CDR1 SGHRS and CDR2 YFSETQ. CDR3 length equals 14 residues. CDR3 sequence reads: CASSDVGQGNGYTF. The CDR3 bases are TGCGCCAGCAGCGACGTGGGGCAGGGAAATGGCTACACCTTC.

The V and J genes are TRBV13 and TRBJ2-1; 12 bases align to TRBD2. The CDR3 consists of 15 residues. The junction had 5 bases not matched to a gene; V was cut back by 5 bases and J by 6 bases. CDR1 is PRHDT, CDR2 FYEKMQ, per germline (reference sequence). Written as DNA, the CDR3 is TGTGCCAGCAGCCAAAGGACTAGCGGGGTCAATGAGCAGTTCTTC. As protein: CASSQRTSGVNEQFF.

This clone was counted between two and nine times. This rearrangement joins TRBV5-6 to TRBJ2-5; D is uncertain. The J call may be mistaken, given a closer DNA end match to TRBJ2-7. In germline, CDR1 is SGHDT, CDR2 YYEEEE. The CDR3 covers 13 residues. The CDR3 coding sequence is TGTGCCAGCAGCTTGAAGTGGGTGGGCGAGCAGTACTTC. This sequence encodes CASSLKWVGEQYF.

This clone was recorded only once. This same CDR3 is encoded by further DNA sequences in the sample. The genes are TRBV18 and TRBJ2-7, with 11 bases aligning to TRBD1. The ends lost 1 base at V and 4 bases at J; junction bases unmatched: 3. CDR3 length: 15 amino acids. Germline V gene data show CDR1 as KGHSH and CDR2 as LQKENI. CDR3 residues: CASSPRTGGWYEQYF. In nucleotides, the CDR3 is TGTGCCAGCTCACCACGGACAGGGGGCTGGTACGAGCAGTACTTC.

This chain connects TRBV10-3 to TRBJ2-2, with TRBD1 identical over 10 bases. The trim removed 7 bases at V and 3 bases at J, leaving 5 bases unmatched. This CDR3 contains 15 residues. The germline V gene encodes CDR1 ENHRY and CDR2 SYGVKD. The CDR3 DNA follows: TGTGCCATCACTACAGGACAGGGGGACACCGGGGAGCTGTTTTTT. Translated: CAITTGQGDTGELFF.

The CDR3 reads CSVRGGPDTQYF. In DNA form, the CDR3 reads TGCAGCGTTCGGGGGGGCCCAGATACGCAGTATTTT. This chain uses TRBV29-1 with TRBJ2-3, with TRBD2 matching 8 bases. Germline V gene sequence: CDR1 SQVTM, CDR2 ANQGSEA. Germline trimming cut 5 bases from V and 4 bases from J; bases unmatched to any gene: 2. The CDR3 loop spans 12 amino acids.

The chain uses TRBV28 and TRBJ2-7; possible D gene TRBD2, 7 bases. CDR1 and CDR2 from the germline V gene are MDHEN and SYDVKM. This CDR3 contains 13 residues. V lost 6 bases to trimming and J lost 6 bases, with 15 bases between them. The CDR3 nucleotides read TGTGCCAGCAGCGTAGGGGGGGCGGGCGAGCAGTACTTC. Translated, it gives CASSVGGAGEQYF.

CDR3 bases: TGTGCCAGCAGCTTAGTAACAGGGGAGGATGGCTACACCTTC. This gives the protein CASSLVTGEDGYTF. The chain carries TRBV11-2 and TRBJ1-2; 7 bases line up with TRBD1. Germline-derived CDR1 and CDR2 are SGHAT and FQNNGV. The V and J ends lost 1 base and 6 bases, in that order; junction bases with no gene match: 5. There are 14 residues in the CDR3.

This rearrangement joins TRBV7-2 to TRBJ2-7; 8 nucleotides agree with TRBD2. CDR3 size: 15 residues. Trimming removed 4 bases from V and 3 bases from J; junction bases left unmatched: 8. Germline-derived CDR1 and CDR2 are SGHTA and FQGNSA. CDR3: CASSSRPGGIYEQYF. CDR3 in DNA: TGTGCCAGCAGCTCCAGGCCGGGAGGGATCTACGAGCAGTACTTC.

The V call is TRBV4-2, the J call TRBJ2-3; TRBD1 might be the D (6 bases). V was clipped by 0 bases and J by 3 bases, with 16 bases between them. The CDR3 length is 17 residues. Germline values: CDR1 LGHNA, CDR2 YNFKEQ. For the CDR3, the DNA is TGTGCCAGCAGCCAAGATGTGGGCAGGGGCAATACAGATACGCAGTATTTT. It specifies CASSQDVGRGNTDTQYF.

This sequence joins TRBV5-1 and TRBJ2-3; perhaps TRBD2 as D (7 bases). V lost 4 bases and J 5 bases, leaving 20 bases between the germline ends. The CDR3 is 16 amino acids. Per germline, CDR1 SGHRS and CDR2 YFSETQ. CDR3 nucleotides: TGCGCCAGCAGCATTCCCCGGGGGGCCGAGGGAGATACGCAGTATTTT. It translates to CASSIPRGAEGDTQYF.

This clone appeared a few times. This chain joins TRBV29-1 and TRBJ2-1; 8 bases map to TRBD1. CDR1 is SQVTM and CDR2 is ANQGSEA in the germline V gene. The CDR3 runs to 15 residues. V lost 7 bases, J lost 0 bases, and 8 bases stayed unmatched. The CDR3 DNA sequence: TGCAGCGGACAGGGGACAATAAGCTCCTACAATGAGCAGTTCTTC. It is translated as CSGQGTISSYNEQFF.

V and J are TRBV27 and TRBJ1-2; a weak D match, TRBD1 (6 bases). V dropped 2 bases and J dropped 6 bases, with 10 bases sitting between them. Germline CDR1 is MNHEY and CDR2 is SMNVEV (reference sequence). The CDR3 is 13 amino acids. This CDR3 reads CASSLEGHNGYTF. The CDR3 DNA follows: TGTGCCAGCAGTTTAGAGGGACACAATGGCTACACCTTC.

The gene calls are TRBV15 and TRBJ1-5; TRBD1 might be the D (6 bases). This CDR3 region has 18 residues. Germline loops: CDR1 LNHNV, CDR2 YYDKDF (reference sequence). V gave up 2 bases and J gave up 7 bases, with 24 bases separating them. CDR3 region: CATSRLPQGGLGRQPQHF. The CDR3 DNA follows: TGTGCCACCAGCAGACTTCCTCAAGGGGGTTTGGGGCGACAGCCCCAGCATTTT.

This clone occurred a few times. The chain employs TRBV28 and TRBJ1-1; 7 bases line up with TRBD1. Per germline, CDR1 MDHEN and CDR2 SYDVKM. The V gene end was trimmed by 10 bases and the J gene end by 0 bases; junction bases not matched to a gene: 17. CDR3 length: 17 residues. The CDR3 bases are TGTGCCACCGCATCGACCAGGGGGGCTATCCTGAACACTGAAGCTTTCTTT. It translates to CATASTRGAILNTEAFF.

This clone occurred once. The chain is built from TRBV4-2 and TRBJ2-3; 8 nucleotides line up with TRBD1. The germline CDR1 and CDR2 sequences are LGHNA and YNFKEQ. The V gene end was trimmed by 1 base and the J gene end by 1 base; junction bases not matched to a gene: 1. The CDR3 consists of 15 residues. The CDR3 here is CASSQAGQGTDTQYF. The CDR3 DNA reads TGTGCCAGCAGCCAAGCGGGACAGGGCACAGATACGCAGTATTTT.

The chain carries TRBV2 and TRBJ2-1, with 12 bases lining up with TRBD1. Germline V lookup: CDR1 SNHLY, CDR2 FYNNEI. Losses at the gene ends were 8 bases for V and 9 bases for J; bases not matched to a gene: 14. This CDR3 contains 16 residues. CDR3 nucleotides: TGTGCCAGCTCGGGGGGACAGGGGGCGATCCTACCTGAGCAGTTCTTC. The encoded protein is CASSGGQGAILPEQFF.

The chain has TRBV30 and TRBJ2-1, with 10 bases that match TRBD2. Germline V lookup: CDR1 GTSNPN, CDR2 SVGIG (reference sequence). The CDR3 contains 13 residues. V lost 4 bases and J lost 8; bases outside the gene matches: 5. The CDR3 sequence is CAWNLAGVHEQFF. DNA of the CDR3: TGTGCCTGGAACCTAGCGGGGGTCCATGAGCAGTTCTTC.